The present T cell receptor beta chain was sequenced within a study of OX40 agonist ivuxolimab in advanced cancers. Study details: Patients receiving dose escalation had hepatocellular carcinoma, melanoma, renal cell or head and neck cancer. With a range of roughly 20 to 90, age averaged 60 years, and 75% to 90% were male.

Clones were sequenced by immunoSEQ multiplex PCR, and TCRdb holds only the in-frame ones, with some missing. The profile covers some 42,000 clones, with under 90% appearing a single time and roughly 20% taken by the ten largest. The length of the CDR3 is 13 residues. Per germline, CDR1 MDHEN and CDR2 SYDVKM. General observations from the study: Relative to CD4+ cells, CD8+ T cells on average had more expanded clones. CD4+ and CD8+ blood T cells expanded clonally by week 6 at 0.1 to 3.0 mg/kg.

Comment on this clone: No antigen is known for it.

The starting material was CD4+ or CD8+ T cells sorted from blood, obtained in a trial of the OX40 agonist ivuxolimab. The receptor was derived from an adult with an advanced solid tumor such as melanoma, head and neck, liver or kidney cancer. V usage is TRBV28 and J usage is TRBJ2-5, with D maybe TRBD2 (5 bases). The J call is doubtful: the DNA matches TRBJ2-7 better. CDR3 sequence reads: CASSPAGSYEQYF. The DNA for the CDR3 is TGTGCCAGCAGTCCGGCGGGTTCCTACGAGCAGTACTTC.